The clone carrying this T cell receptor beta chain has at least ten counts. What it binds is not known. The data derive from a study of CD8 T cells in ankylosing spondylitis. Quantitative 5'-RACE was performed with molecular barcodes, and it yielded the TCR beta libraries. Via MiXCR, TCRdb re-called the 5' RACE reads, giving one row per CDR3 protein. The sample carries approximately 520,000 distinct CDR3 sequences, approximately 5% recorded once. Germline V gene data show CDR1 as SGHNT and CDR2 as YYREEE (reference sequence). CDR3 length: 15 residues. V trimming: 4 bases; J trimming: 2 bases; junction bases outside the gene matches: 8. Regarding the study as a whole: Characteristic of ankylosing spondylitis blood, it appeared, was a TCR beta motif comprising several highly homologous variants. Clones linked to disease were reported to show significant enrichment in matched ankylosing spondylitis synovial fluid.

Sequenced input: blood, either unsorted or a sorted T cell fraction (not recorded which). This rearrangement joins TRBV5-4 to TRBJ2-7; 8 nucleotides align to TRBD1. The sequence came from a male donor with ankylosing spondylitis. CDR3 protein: CASSATLDRAYEQYF. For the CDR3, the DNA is TGTGCCAGCAGCGCTACTCTGGACAGGGCCTACGAGCAGTACTTC.